Presented here are 27 T cell receptor beta chains from one specimen sequenced in a study of T cell responses to AZD1222 COVID-19 vaccine. This table comes from immunoSEQ multiplex PCR, and its TCRdb copy is limited to in-frame clones, with some not included. The data contain around 150,000 clones, about 90% of them singletons. This sample comprised peripheral blood, obtained 28 days after the second dose of the MenACWY control vaccine. These receptors originate from an adult who received the MenACWY meningococcal vaccine as a control.

This clone was recorded once. The rearrangement links TRBV27 to TRBJ2-3, with a weak D call TRBD1 (6 bases). V dropped 3 bases and J dropped 6 bases, with 7 bases sitting between them. This CDR3 contains 12 residues. CDR1 and CDR2 (germline): MNHEY, SMNVEV (reference sequence). The CDR3, as DNA: TGTGCCAGCAGTTTTGACAGGGATACGCAGTATTTT. It specifies CASSFDRDTQYF.

Note on this clone: The same CDR3 also results from other DNA sequences found in this sample. The gene calls are TRBV29-1 and TRBJ2-7; D perhaps matches TRBD1 (6 bases). This CDR3 has 11 residues. CDR1 SQVTM and CDR2 ANQGSEA come from the germline V gene. Trimming took off 6 bases at V and 2 bases at J, with 8 bases between the two ends. For the CDR3, the DNA is TGCAGCGTGCAGGGGACCTACGAGCAGTACTTC. It specifies CSVQGTYEQYF.

J is TRBJ2-6 and V is TRBV29-1; D tentatively reads TRBD1 or TRBD2 (5 bases each). The CDR3 has 15 amino acids. V lost 6 bases, J lost 0 bases, and 12 bases lay in between. The germline gives CDR1 SQVTM, CDR2 ANQGSEA. This CDR3 is CSVTGRGSGANVLTF. The CDR3 nucleotides read TGCAGCGTGACGGGACGAGGCTCTGGGGCCAACGTCCTGACTTTC. Variable domain in full (rest from reference TRBV29-1 and TRBJ2-6): SAVISQKPSRDICQRGTSLTIQCQVDSQVTMMFWYRQQPGQSLTLIATANQGSEATYESGFVIDKFPISRPNLTFSTLTVSNMSPEDSSIYLCSVTGRGSGANVLTFGAGSRLTVL.

The rearrangement links TRBV3-1 (or the pseudogene TRBV3-2) to TRBJ1-1; D is unresolved. Deletions cut 3 bases from V and 5 bases from J, with 10 bases between. CDR1 is LGHDT and CDR2 is YNNKEL in the germline V gene (reference sequence). The CDR3 extends over 13 amino acids. As DNA, the CDR3 is TGTGCCAGCAGCCAGTTTATCGAGACTGAAGCTTTCTTT. Translation gives CASSQFIETEAFF.

The gene calls are TRBV2 and TRBJ2-7; 7 bases agree with TRBD2. The CDR3 contains 12 residues. Germline lookup yields CDR1 SNHLY and CDR2 FYNNEI. V shed 6 bases, J shed 5 bases, and the junction held 4 bases outside the gene matches. The CDR3 region is CASRMGGDEQYF. Written as DNA, the CDR3 is TGTGCCAGCAGGATGGGGGGGGACGAGCAGTACTTC.

The genes are TRBV28 and TRBJ1-3; TRBD1 aligns across 10 bases. The CDR3 consists of 14 residues. Germline V lookup: CDR1 MDHEN, CDR2 SYDVKM. Trimming took 7 bases from V and 4 from J; bases not matched to a gene: 4. The CDR3 DNA is TGTGCCAGCACCGACAGGGGGCAAGGAAACACCATATATTTT. It encodes CASTDRGQGNTIYF.

CDR3 in amino acids: CASSLSQGAPDTQYF. CDR3 nucleotide sequence: TGTGCCAGCAGTTTATCGCAGGGGGCCCCAGATACGCAGTATTTT. The V call is TRBV28, the J call TRBJ2-3; the match to TRBD1 covers 8 bases. J gave up 4 bases and V 1 base, and 4 bases lay outside the gene matches. The CDR3 totals 15 residues. Germline values: CDR1 MDHEN, CDR2 SYDVKM.

The chain joins TRBV30 to TRBJ1-4, with a possible D match to TRBD1 (6 bases). CDR3 length: 13 amino acids. The V end lost 2 bases, the J end lost 6 bases, and 10 bases lay between the germline ends. Germline V gives CDR1 GTSNPN, CDR2 SVGIG (reference sequence). The CDR3 DNA reads TGTGCCTGGAGTCCCAGGGGATATGAAAAACTGTTTTTT. The encoded protein is CAWSPRGYEKLFF.

This rearrangement joins TRBV3-1 (or the pseudogene TRBV3-2) to TRBJ2-7, with 7 bases that match TRBD1. The V and J ends lost 4 bases and 4 bases, in that order; junction bases with no gene match: 10. Germline V gene sequence: CDR1 LGHDT, CDR2 YNNKEL (reference sequence). This CDR3 is 15 amino acids long. Here the CDR3 DNA reads TGTGCCAGCAGCCGCCCGGGACAGCCTTCTTACGAGCAGTACTTC. Protein sequence: CASSRPGQPSYEQYF.

The J gene is TRBJ1-4, the V gene TRBV3-1 (or the pseudogene TRBV3-2); perhaps TRBD1 as D (5 bases). V was clipped by 1 base and J by 7 bases, with 10 bases between them. The CDR3 totals 14 residues. The germline gives CDR1 LGHDT, CDR2 YNNKEL (reference sequence). The CDR3: CASSQGSGSEKLFF. The CDR3 coding sequence is TGTGCCAGCAGCCAAGGCTCAGGGTCTGAAAAACTGTTTTTT.

The CDR3 bases are TGTGCCAGCAGCTTATGGGACGGCAATCAGCCCCAGCATTTT. Translated: CASSLWDGNQPQHF. The chain has TRBV7-2 and TRBJ1-5, with D maybe TRBD1 (5 bases). The germline V gene has CDR1 SGHTA and CDR2 FQGNSA. CDR3 size: 14 residues. The V and J ends lost 2 bases and 2 bases respectively, with 7 bases between them.

The V gene is TRBV18, the J gene TRBJ2-7, with 8 bases fitting TRBD1. This CDR3 contains 15 residues. V gave up 2 bases and J gave up 2 bases; unmatched junction bases: 5. Per the germline V gene, CDR1 is KGHSH and CDR2 is LQKENI. The CDR3 DNA follows: TGTGCCAGCTCACCATCGACAGGGGCGACCTACGAGCAGTACTTC. Residues: CASSPSTGATYEQYF.

The gene calls are TRBV28 and TRBJ1-2, with D unresolved. Germline V gene sequence: CDR1 MDHEN, CDR2 SYDVKM. The V end lost 6 bases, the J end lost 2 bases, and 10 bases lay between the germline ends. The CDR3 extends over 13 amino acids. The CDR3 region is CASRNTENYGYTF. For the CDR3, the DNA is TGTGCCAGCAGGAACACAGAGAACTATGGCTACACCTTC.

Only a few counts were recorded for this clone. The chain's CDR3 is CASSDPRLPYEQYF. In DNA, the CDR3 is TGTGCCAGCAGTGATCCCCGGCTACCATACGAGCAGTACTTC. The genes are TRBV6-2 or TRBV6-3 and TRBJ2-7; no reliable D call. The CDR3 loop spans 14 amino acids. V was shortened by 5 bases and J by 4 bases, with 15 bases between the two germline ends. Germline CDR1 MNHEY, CDR2 SVGEGT.

V usage is TRBV4-3 and J usage is TRBJ2-7; 12 bases align to TRBD2. This CDR3 has 17 amino acids. J was trimmed by 1 base and V by 1 base; bases with no gene match: 5. The germline V gene encodes CDR1 LGHNA and CDR2 YSLEER. CDR3 nucleotide sequence: TGCGCCAGCAGCCAAGCACTAGCGGGAGGAATTTCCTACGAGCAGTACTTC. Amino acids: CASSQALAGGISYEQYF.

This rearrangement joins TRBV19 to TRBJ2-7, with 13 bases matching TRBD2. The CDR3 has 14 amino acids. The germline V gene has CDR1 LNHDA and CDR2 SQIVND (reference sequence). Trimming removed 6 bases from V and 5 bases from J; junction bases left unmatched: 4. CDR3 sequence (DNA): TGTGCCAGTAGCCAGGGACTAGCGGGGAACGAGCAGTACTTC. Its protein is CASSQGLAGNEQYF.

This clone was seen once. The chain couples TRBV3-1 (or the pseudogene TRBV3-2) to TRBJ2-1; 16 bases fit TRBD2. Germline values: CDR1 LGHDT, CDR2 YNNKEL (reference sequence). This CDR3 has 19 amino acids. V shed 3 bases and J 7 bases; nucleotides not matched to a gene: 12. CDR3 DNA sequence: TGTGCCAGCAGCCACTCCGGGACTAGCGGGGGGGCCAGGTGGAATGAGCAGTTCTTC. Protein sequence: CASSHSGTSGGARWNEQFF.

This clone has only one observation. This chain links TRBV28 with TRBJ2-5; the D call may be TRBD1 or TRBD2 (6 bases each). Trimming left V 5 bases short and J 5 bases short, with 12 bases between. The CDR3 is 13 amino acids. CDR1 is MDHEN, CDR2 SYDVKM, per germline. CDR3 DNA: TGTGCCAGCAGTAGGGGGGCGTGGGAGACCCAGTACTTC. Translation: CASSRGAWETQYF.

This rearrangement joins TRBV6-6 to TRBJ1-2; TRBD1 matches at 8 bases. The CDR3 consists of 14 residues. Germline V gives CDR1 MNHNY, CDR2 SVGAGI (reference sequence). With 2 bases clipped from V and 8 bases from J, the junction kept 7 bases outside the gene matches. The DNA of the CDR3 is TGTGCCAGCAGTTACGGGACAGGATTCCGAGGCTACACCTTC. It translates to CASSYGTGFRGYTF.

The V call is TRBV15, the J call TRBJ2-3, with TRBD2 as a possible D gene (6 bases). Germline V gene data show CDR1 as LNHNV and CDR2 as YYDKDF (reference sequence). Deletions cut 3 bases from V and 3 bases from J, with 19 bases between. The CDR3 has 17 amino acids. Written as DNA, the CDR3 is TGTGCCACCAGCAGGTCGGCTAGCGCTAGAGGGACAGATACGCAGTATTTT. It yields the protein CATSRSASARGTDTQYF.

The gene calls are TRBV19 and TRBJ1-6; D not certain. The germline V gene encodes CDR1 LNHDA and CDR2 SQIVND (reference sequence). The CDR3 spans 15 residues. The V end was cut by 7 bases, the J end by 5 bases, with 15 bases between. The CDR3 bases are TGTGCCAGTAATCACCCGGGCCAGCATAATTCACCCCTCCACTTT. Its protein is CASNHPGQHNSPLHF. The full variable domain, in which reference TRBV19 and TRBJ1-6 provide the parts outside the CDR3, is DGGITQSPKYLFRKEGQNVTLSCEQNLNHDAMYWYRQDPGQGLRLIYYSQIVNDFQKGDIAEGYSVSREKKESFPLTVTSAQKNPTAFYLCASNHPGQHNSPLHFGNGTRLTVT.

This clone was recorded once. This sequence joins TRBV19 and TRBJ1-1; perhaps TRBD1 as D (5 bases). The CDR3 runs to 14 residues. The V and J ends lost 3 bases and 4 bases respectively, with 12 bases between them. Germline CDR1 LNHDA, CDR2 SQIVND (reference sequence). This chain's CDR3 is CASSIHTGGTEAFF. In DNA form, the CDR3 reads TGTGCCAGTAGTATCCACACAGGTGGCACTGAAGCTTTCTTT.

This chain joins TRBV24-1 and TRBJ2-5, with 9 bases aligning to TRBD1. Per the germline V gene, CDR1 is KGHDR and CDR2 is SFDVKD. The CDR3 is 16 residues long. After removal of 4 bases from V and 4 bases from J, the junction contained 9 bases not matched to a gene. CDR3 sequence: CATSDSGQGFRETQYF. The DNA of the CDR3 is TGTGCCACCAGTGACTCCGGACAGGGGTTTCGAGAGACCCAGTACTTC.

The CDR3, as DNA: TGTGCCAGCAGCTTAGGTTGGAGGGATGGGGAGACCCAGTACTTC. Its translation: CASSLGWRDGETQYF. The chain employs TRBV11-2 and TRBJ2-5; a possible D gene is TRBD2 (6 bases). Germline values: CDR1 SGHAT, CDR2 FQNNGV. Trimming took off 1 base at V and 5 bases at J, with 14 bases between the two ends. The CDR3 is 15 residues long. The complete variable domain, with remaining parts taken from reference TRBV11-2 and TRBJ2-5, reads EAGVAQSPRYKIIEKRQSVAFWCNPISGHATLYWYQQILGQGPKLLIQFQNNGVVDDSQLPKDRFSAERLKGVDSTLKIQPAKLEDSAVYLCASSLGWRDGETQYFGPGTRLLVL.

The genes are TRBV29-1 and TRBJ1-4; a weak D match, TRBD1 (5 bases). Trimming pared 4 bases from V and 6 bases from J, leaving 12 bases between. In germline, CDR1 is SQVTM, CDR2 ANQGSEA. This CDR3 has 13 amino acids. In nucleotides, the CDR3 is TGCAGCGTTGTAGGCAGGGTAGATGAAAAACTGTTTTTT. This translates into CSVVGRVDEKLFF.

DNA of the CDR3: TGCAGTGCCGCACAGGGGGAGACGCAGTATTTT. This encodes CSAAQGETQYF. V usage is TRBV20-1 and J usage is TRBJ2-3, with TRBD1 matching 8 bases. This CDR3 is 11 amino acids long. J lost 9 bases, V lost 6 bases, and 5 bases had no gene match. Germline V CDR1 and CDR2: DFQATT, SNEGSKA (reference sequence).

V usage is TRBV11-3 and J usage is TRBJ1-3; D gene unclear. Germline CDR1 reads SGHNT; CDR2 reads YENEEA. Trimming left V 1 base short and J 3 bases short, with 7 bases between. The CDR3 runs to 14 residues. The CDR3 protein is CASSLGSDGNTIYF. CDR3 DNA sequence: TGTGCCAGCAGCTTAGGTTCCGATGGAAACACCATATATTTT.